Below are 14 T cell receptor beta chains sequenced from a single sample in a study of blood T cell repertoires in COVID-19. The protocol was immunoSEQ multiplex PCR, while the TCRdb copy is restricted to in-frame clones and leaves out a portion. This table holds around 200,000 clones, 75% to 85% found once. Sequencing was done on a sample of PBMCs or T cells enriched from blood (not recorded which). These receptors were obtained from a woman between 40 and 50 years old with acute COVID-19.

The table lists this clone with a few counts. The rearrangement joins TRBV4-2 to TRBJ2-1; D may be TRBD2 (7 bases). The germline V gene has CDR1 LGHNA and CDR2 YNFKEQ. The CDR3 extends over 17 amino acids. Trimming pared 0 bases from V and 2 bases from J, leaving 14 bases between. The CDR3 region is CASSQDYGGPPYNEQFF. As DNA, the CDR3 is TGTGCCAGCAGCCAAGACTACGGGGGGCCCCCCTACAATGAGCAGTTCTTC.

CDR3 sequence: CASSQPGQGVFYEQYF. CDR3 coding DNA: TGTGCCAGCAGCCAACCGGGACAGGGGGTTTTTTACGAGCAGTACTTC. The V call is TRBV27, the J call TRBJ2-7; 11 bases are a match to TRBD1. Germline CDR1 reads MNHEY; CDR2 reads SMNVEV (reference sequence). CDR3 size: 16 residues. J was trimmed by 4 bases and V by 6 bases; bases with no gene match: 11.

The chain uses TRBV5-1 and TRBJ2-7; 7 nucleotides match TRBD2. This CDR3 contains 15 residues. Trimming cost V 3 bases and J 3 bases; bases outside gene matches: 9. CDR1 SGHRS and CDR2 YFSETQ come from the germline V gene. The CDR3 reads CASSSTTSANYEQYF. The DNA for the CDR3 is TGCGCCAGCAGCTCGACCACTAGCGCCAACTACGAGCAGTACTTC.

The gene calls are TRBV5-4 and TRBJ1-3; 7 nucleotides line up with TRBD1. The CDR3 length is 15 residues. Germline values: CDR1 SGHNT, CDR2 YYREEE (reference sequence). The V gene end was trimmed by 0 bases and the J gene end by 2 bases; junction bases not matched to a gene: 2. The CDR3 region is CASSLDRGTGNTIYF. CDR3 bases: TGTGCCAGCAGCTTGGACAGGGGAACTGGAAACACCATATATTTT.

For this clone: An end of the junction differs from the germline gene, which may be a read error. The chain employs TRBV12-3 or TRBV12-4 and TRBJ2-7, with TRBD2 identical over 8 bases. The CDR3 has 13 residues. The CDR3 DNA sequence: TGTGCCAGCAGTTTACATGGACTAGCCCAGACCCACTTC. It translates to CASSLHGLAQTHF.

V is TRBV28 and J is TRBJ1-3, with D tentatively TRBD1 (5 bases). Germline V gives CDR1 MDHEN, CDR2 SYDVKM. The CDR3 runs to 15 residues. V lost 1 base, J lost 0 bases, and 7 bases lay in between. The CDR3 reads CASSLFGGSGNTIYF. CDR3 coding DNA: TGTGCCAGCAGTTTATTCGGGGGCTCTGGAAACACCATATATTTT.

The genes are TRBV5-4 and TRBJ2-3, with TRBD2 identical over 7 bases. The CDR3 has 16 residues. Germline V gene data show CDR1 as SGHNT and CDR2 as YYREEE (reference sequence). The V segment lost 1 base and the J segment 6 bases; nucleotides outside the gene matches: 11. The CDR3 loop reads CASSLMGGGPADTQYF. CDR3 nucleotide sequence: TGTGCCAGCAGCTTGATGGGCGGGGGTCCCGCTGATACGCAGTATTTT.

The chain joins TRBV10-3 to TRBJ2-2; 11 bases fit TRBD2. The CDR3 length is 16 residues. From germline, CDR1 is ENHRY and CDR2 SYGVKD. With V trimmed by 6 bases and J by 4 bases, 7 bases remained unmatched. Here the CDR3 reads CAISLLAGGSTGELFF. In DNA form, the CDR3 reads TGTGCCATCAGCCTTCTAGCGGGAGGTTCCACCGGGGAGCTGTTTTTT.

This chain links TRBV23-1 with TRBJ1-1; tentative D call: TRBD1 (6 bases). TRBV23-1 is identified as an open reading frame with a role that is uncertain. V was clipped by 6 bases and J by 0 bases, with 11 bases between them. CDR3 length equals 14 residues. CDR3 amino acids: CASSLGQMNTEAFF. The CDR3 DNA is TGCGCCAGCAGCCTCGGACAGATGAACACTGAAGCTTTCTTT.

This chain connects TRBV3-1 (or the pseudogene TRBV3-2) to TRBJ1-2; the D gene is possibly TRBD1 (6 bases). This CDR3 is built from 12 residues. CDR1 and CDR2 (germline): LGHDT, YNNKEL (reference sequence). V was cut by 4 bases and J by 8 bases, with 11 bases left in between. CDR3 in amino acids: CASSPQTGGYTF. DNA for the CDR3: TGTGCCAGCAGCCCCCAGACAGGAGGCTACACCTTC.

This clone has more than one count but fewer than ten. The CDR3 nucleotides read TGTGCCAGCAGGGGAACTGAGAGGGCGAAAACTGAAGCTTTCTTT. Its translation is CASRGTERAKTEAFF. The chain joins TRBV6-5 to TRBJ1-1; D remains ambiguous. The CDR3 extends over 15 amino acids. CDR1 MNHEY and CDR2 SVGAGI come from the germline V gene. V shed 6 bases and J shed 5 bases, with 19 bases lying between them.

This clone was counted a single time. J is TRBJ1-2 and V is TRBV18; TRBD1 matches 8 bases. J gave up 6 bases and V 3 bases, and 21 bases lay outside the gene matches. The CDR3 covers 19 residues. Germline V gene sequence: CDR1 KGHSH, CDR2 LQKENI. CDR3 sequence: CASSPGPTQGALIDDGYTF. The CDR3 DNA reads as TGTGCCAGCTCACCGGGGCCAACGCAGGGGGCGCTCATTGACGATGGCTACACCTTC.

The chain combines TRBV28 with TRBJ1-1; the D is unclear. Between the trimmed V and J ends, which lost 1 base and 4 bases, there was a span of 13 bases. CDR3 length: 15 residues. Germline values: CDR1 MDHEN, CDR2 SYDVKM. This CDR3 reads CASSLLKGEGTEAFF. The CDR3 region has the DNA TGTGCCAGCAGTTTATTAAAGGGAGAGGGCACTGAAGCTTTCTTT.

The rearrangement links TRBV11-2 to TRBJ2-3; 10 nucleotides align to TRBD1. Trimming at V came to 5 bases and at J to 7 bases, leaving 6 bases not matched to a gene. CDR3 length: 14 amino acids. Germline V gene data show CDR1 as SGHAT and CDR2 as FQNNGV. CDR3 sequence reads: CASSRTGGRYTQYF. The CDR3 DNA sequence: TGTGCCAGCAGCCGGACAGGGGGAAGGTATACGCAGTATTTT.